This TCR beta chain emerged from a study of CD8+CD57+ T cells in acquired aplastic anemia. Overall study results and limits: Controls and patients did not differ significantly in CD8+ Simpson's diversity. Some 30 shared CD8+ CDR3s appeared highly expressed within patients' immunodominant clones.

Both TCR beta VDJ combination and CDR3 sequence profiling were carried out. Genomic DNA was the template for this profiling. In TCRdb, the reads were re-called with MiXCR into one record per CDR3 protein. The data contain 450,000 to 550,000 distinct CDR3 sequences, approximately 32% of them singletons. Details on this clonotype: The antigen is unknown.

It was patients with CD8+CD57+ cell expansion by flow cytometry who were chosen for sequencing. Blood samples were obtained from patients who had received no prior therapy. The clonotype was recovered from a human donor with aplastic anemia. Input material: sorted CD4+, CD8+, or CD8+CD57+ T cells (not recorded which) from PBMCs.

CDR3 loop: CAISDDSDNTEAFF. The CDR3 DNA reads as TGTGCCATCAGTGACGACAGCGACAACACTGAAGCTTTCTTT. The chain couples TRBV10-3 to TRBJ1-1, with D possibly being TRBD1 (5 bases). V was cut by 3 bases and J by 2 bases, with 10 bases left in between. Germline CDR1 ENHRY, CDR2 SYGVKD. The CDR3 is 14 amino acids.